The text below deals with one T cell receptor (beta chain). What it binds is not known. These data originate in a study of radiotherapy plus CTLA-4 blockade in lung cancer. With V trimmed by 5 bases and J by 7 bases, 6 bases remained unmatched. The CDR3 has 14 residues. In germline, CDR1 is LNHDA, CDR2 SQIVND (reference sequence). Here immunoSEQ multiplex PCR was the method, and the copy in TCRdb shows in-frame clones only, minus some. The sample lists over 70,000 clones, approximately 84% occurring once. Patients with chemo-refractory metastatic non-small-cell lung cancer received focal radiation plus CTLA-4 blockade with ipilimumab. Findings of the study overall: The best prediction of response reportedly came from early blood T cell clone dynamics, with interferon-beta. Radiotherapy with ipilimumab was followed by blood expansion of tumor-derived clones.

The V gene is TRBV19, the J gene TRBJ2-1; 9 positions match TRBD2. This material consisted of peripheral blood, taken from a patient treated with radiotherapy plus ipilimumab. The TCR was taken from a human donor with non-small cell lung cancer who had a partial response to radiotherapy plus ipilimumab. The CDR3 spells CASSPLTSGNEQFF. For the CDR3, the DNA is TGTGCCAGTAGTCCCCTTACTAGCGGGAATGAGCAGTTCTTC.